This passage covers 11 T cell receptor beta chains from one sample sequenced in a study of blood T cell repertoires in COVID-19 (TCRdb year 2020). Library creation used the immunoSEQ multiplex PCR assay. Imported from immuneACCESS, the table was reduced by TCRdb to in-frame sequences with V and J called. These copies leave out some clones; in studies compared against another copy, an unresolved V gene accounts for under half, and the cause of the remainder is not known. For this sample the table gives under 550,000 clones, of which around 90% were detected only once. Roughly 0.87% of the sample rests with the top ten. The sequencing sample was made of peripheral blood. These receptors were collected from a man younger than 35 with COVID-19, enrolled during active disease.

The CDR3, as DNA: TGTGCCAGCAGCCAGGGACTAGTAACCTACGAGCAGTACTTC. Translating it yields CASSQGLVTYEQYF. The chain links TRBV5-6 to TRBJ2-7; 8 nucleotides match TRBD2. This CDR3 has 14 residues. Trimming took 4 bases from V and 2 from J; bases not matched to a gene: 5. CDR1 is SGHDT and CDR2 is YYEEEE in the germline V gene.

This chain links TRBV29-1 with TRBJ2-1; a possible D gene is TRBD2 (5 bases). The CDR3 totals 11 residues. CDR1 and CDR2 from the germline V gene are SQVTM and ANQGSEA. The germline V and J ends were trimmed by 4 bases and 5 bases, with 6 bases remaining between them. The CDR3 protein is CSVVGDNEQFF. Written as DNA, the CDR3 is TGCAGCGTTGTCGGGGACAATGAGCAGTTCTTC.

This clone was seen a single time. For the CDR3, the DNA is TGTGCCAGCACTAATGAGGGGGTTGGTGAGCAGTTCTTC. This codes for CASTNEGVGEQFF. The genes are TRBV6-6 and TRBJ2-1; perhaps TRBD1 as D (6 bases). V was clipped by 7 bases and J by 9 bases, with 16 bases between them. The CDR3 totals 13 residues. Germline V gives CDR1 MNHNY, CDR2 SVGAGI (reference sequence).

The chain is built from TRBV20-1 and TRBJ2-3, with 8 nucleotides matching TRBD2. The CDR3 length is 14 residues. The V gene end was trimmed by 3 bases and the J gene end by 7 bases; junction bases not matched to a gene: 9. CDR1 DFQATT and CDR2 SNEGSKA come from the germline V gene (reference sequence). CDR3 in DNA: TGCAGTGCTAGTCGGGGGGGCCGTTACTATACGCAGTATTTT. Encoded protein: CSASRGGRYYTQYF.

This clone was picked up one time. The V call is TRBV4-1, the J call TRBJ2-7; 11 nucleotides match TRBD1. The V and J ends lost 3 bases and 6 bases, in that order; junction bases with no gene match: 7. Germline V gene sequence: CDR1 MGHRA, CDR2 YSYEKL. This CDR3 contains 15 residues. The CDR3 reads CASSQAGQGASEQYF. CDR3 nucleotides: TGCGCCAGCAGCCAGGCTGGACAGGGGGCCAGCGAGCAGTACTTC.

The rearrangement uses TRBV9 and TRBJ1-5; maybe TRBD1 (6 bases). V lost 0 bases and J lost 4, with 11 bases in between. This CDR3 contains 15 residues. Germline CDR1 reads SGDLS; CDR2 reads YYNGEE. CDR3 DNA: TGTGCCAGCAGCGTAGGCCAGGGGTTGAATCAGCCCCAGCATTTT. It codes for CASSVGQGLNQPQHF.

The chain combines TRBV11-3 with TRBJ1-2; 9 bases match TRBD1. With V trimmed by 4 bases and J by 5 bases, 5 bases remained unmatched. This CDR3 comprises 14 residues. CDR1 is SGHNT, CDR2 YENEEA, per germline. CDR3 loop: CASSSGQGYYGYTF. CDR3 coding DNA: TGTGCCAGCAGCTCCGGACAGGGGTATTATGGCTACACCTTC.

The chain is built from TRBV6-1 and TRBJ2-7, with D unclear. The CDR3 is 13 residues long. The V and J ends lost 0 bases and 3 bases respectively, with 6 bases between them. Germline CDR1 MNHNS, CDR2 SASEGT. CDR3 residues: CASSEASLYEQYF. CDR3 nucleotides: TGTGCCAGCAGTGAAGCTAGCCTCTACGAGCAGTACTTC.

This chain's CDR3 is CASTPRTSEGGELFF. The CDR3 DNA reads TGTGCCAGCACTCCGAGGACTAGCGAGGGCGGGGAGCTGTTTTTT. J is TRBJ2-2 and V is TRBV5-4; 9 bases line up with TRBD2. Germline V gene data show CDR1 as SGHNT and CDR2 as YYREEE (reference sequence). The CDR3 runs 15 residues. V dropped 6 bases and J dropped 7; count of bases not matched to a gene: 10.

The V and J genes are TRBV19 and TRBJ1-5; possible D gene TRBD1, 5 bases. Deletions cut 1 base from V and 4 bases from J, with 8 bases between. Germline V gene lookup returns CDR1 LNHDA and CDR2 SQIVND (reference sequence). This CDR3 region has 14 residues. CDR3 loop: CASSIVAGNQPQHF. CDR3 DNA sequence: TGTGCCAGTAGTATAGTTGCAGGGAATCAGCCCCAGCATTTT. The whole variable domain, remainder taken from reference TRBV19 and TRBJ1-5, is DGGITQSPKYLFRKEGQNVTLSCEQNLNHDAMYWYRQDPGQGLRLIYYSQIVNDFQKGDIAEGYSVSREKKESFPLTVTSAQKNPTAFYLCASSIVAGNQPQHFGDGTRLSIL.

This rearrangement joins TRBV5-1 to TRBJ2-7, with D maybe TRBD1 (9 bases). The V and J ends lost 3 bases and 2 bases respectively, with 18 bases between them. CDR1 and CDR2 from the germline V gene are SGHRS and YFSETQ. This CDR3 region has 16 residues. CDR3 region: CASSSGQGRGAYEQYF. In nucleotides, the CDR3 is TGCGCCAGCAGCTCCGGACAGGGGCGGGGGGCCTACGAGCAGTACTTC.